This passage covers 8 T cell receptor beta chains from one sample sequenced in a study of shared clonotypes between healthy human individuals. Selected positively for CCR7 and CD45RO-negative, naive CD8 cells excluded terminally differentiated effector memory CD45RA+ cells. This table comes from immunoSEQ multiplex PCR, and its TCRdb copy is limited to in-frame clones, with some not included. The table shows fewer than 700,000 clones, with around 96% occurring only once. Sequenced material: naive CD8+ T cells sorted from blood. All receptors derive from a woman under 40 in good health.

The J gene is TRBJ2-2, the V gene TRBV28; 8 bases are a match to TRBD2. Germline V gives CDR1 MDHEN, CDR2 SYDVKM. The J segment lost 6 bases and the V segment lost 7 bases, leaving 10 bases of the junction unmatched. CDR3 length: 15 residues. CDR3 sequence reads: CASTPTGGPAGELFF. Here the CDR3 DNA reads TGTGCCAGCACCCCTACGGGAGGGCCGGCCGGGGAGCTGTTTTTT.

V usage is TRBV27 and J usage is TRBJ2-5, with D unclear. Germline V gives CDR1 MNHEY, CDR2 SMNVEV (reference sequence). The V gene lost 7 bases and the J gene lost 5 bases, with 14 bases spanning the gap. The CDR3 consists of 13 residues. In DNA, the CDR3 is TGTGCCAGCAAGTTTGGAACTGGGGAGACCCAGTACTTC. Amino acid sequence: CASKFGTGETQYF.

The gene calls are TRBV7-9 and TRBJ1-3, with a possible D match to TRBD1 (6 bases). This CDR3 comprises 15 residues. Germline lookup yields CDR1 SEHNR and CDR2 FQNEAQ (reference sequence). With 4 bases removed from V and 3 bases from J, the gap between germline ends came to 13 bases. The CDR3 spells CASSSSGVGGNTIYF. The CDR3 DNA reads as TGTGCCAGCAGCTCTTCAGGGGTCGGTGGAAACACCATATATTTT.

This clone showed up just a few times. Other DNA sequences in the sample encode the same CDR3. For the CDR3, the DNA is TGTGCCAGCAGTTTGGGACTGACGGAAGCTTTCTTT. This translates into CASSLGLTEAFF. The chain employs TRBV28 and TRBJ1-1, with D maybe TRBD1 (5 bases). Trimming pared 3 bases from V and 8 bases from J, leaving 10 bases between. Germline CDR1 MDHEN, CDR2 SYDVKM. The CDR3 totals 12 residues. Full variable domain (outside the CDR3, taken from reference TRBV28 and TRBJ1-1): DVKVTQSSRYLVKRTGEKVFLECVQDMDHENMFWYRQDPGLGLRLIYFSYDVKMKEKGDIPEGYSVSREKKERFSLILESASTNQTSMYLCASSLGLTEAFFGQGTRLTVV.

The DNA of the CDR3 is TGCAGCGTTGAGGGGCTAGGCCCCCAGCAGTACTTC. Translation gives CSVEGLGPQQYF. The chain carries TRBV29-1 and TRBJ2-7, with D tentatively TRBD1 (5 bases). V lost 3 bases and J 8 bases, leaving 14 bases between the germline ends. There are 12 residues in the CDR3. Germline values: CDR1 SQVTM, CDR2 ANQGSEA.

V and J are TRBV7-8 and TRBJ2-1; the D call may be TRBD1 or TRBD2 (5 bases each). The V and J ends lost 5 bases and 6 bases respectively, with 17 bases between them. The CDR3 is 15 residues long. From germline, CDR1 is SGHVS and CDR2 FQNEAQ. The CDR3 protein is CASSPGWGFSNEQFF. CDR3 nucleotide sequence: TGTGCCAGCAGCCCGGGGTGGGGGTTTAGCAATGAGCAGTTCTTC.

J is TRBJ1-2 and V is TRBV4-1, with D tentatively TRBD1 (6 bases). Germline V gene sequence: CDR1 MGHRA, CDR2 YSYEKL. V dropped 0 bases and J dropped 2 bases, with 10 bases sitting between them. CDR3 length: 15 residues. The CDR3 sequence is CASSQDRGLNYGYTF. The CDR3 DNA sequence: TGCGCCAGCAGCCAAGATAGGGGGTTAAACTATGGCTACACCTTC.

The chain carries TRBV6-1 and TRBJ1-1; D is ambiguous. The CDR3 has 14 amino acids. V was pared by 0 bases and J by 4 bases, with 9 bases between. The V gene's germline CDR1 is MNHNS and CDR2 SASEGT. CDR3 sequence (DNA): TGTGCCAGCAGTGAAGCGCCGGGGATCACTGAAGCTTTCTTT. It yields the protein CASSEAPGITEAFF.